The TCR beta chain under discussion was sequenced for a study of blood T cells in healthy people across ages (dated by TCRdb to between 2015 and 2016). For the study in its entirety: In model experiments, template switching captured about one uniquely barcoded TCR beta cDNA molecule for every two T cells. The study measured age-related changes in TCR beta repertoire diversity using deep sequencing normalized with unique cDNA molecular identifiers. Four age groups were formed from the donors: young (average approximately 15 years), middle-aged (less than 40), aged (approximately 60) and long-lived (approximately 80). To avoid experimental bias, donors of different ages were distributed randomly across sequencing lanes. Two additional independent replicas of 1 million unique cDNA reads from the same blood draw were analyzed for two donors (one aged 18 to 30 and one aged 80 or older).

To note about this clonotype: Which antigen it targets is not known. No much larger clonotype is one base removed from it; base qualities were not supplied.

Results the study describes overall, beyond this receptor: Because donor CMV infection status was unknown, age-related changes in expanded clonotypes were potentially confounded. As age increased, observed TCR beta diversity per million T cells dropped in a roughly linear way, and a significant reduction was already evident by age roughly 36. Estimates of total diversity based on one million sequenced T cells were considered lower bounds and underestimates. Observed TCR beta diversity correlated strongly with the percentage of naive T cells measured by flow cytometry. The long-lived group showed more naive CD4+ T cells, fewer expanded clones and increased TCR diversity than the aged group, suggesting age selection. Because profiling used bulk unsorted PBMCs, naive and antigen-experienced compartments could not be compared conclusively.

Donors were under 40 systemically healthy Caucasian individuals from Russia aged roughly 6 to 90 years. Each donor gave around 9.9 milliliters of peripheral blood, collected into EDTA-treated Vacutainer tubes. PBMCs were isolated by Ficoll-Paque density-gradient centrifugation, with at least 7 million obtained per sample. Total RNA, at least 5.5 micrograms per sample, was extracted from PBMCs with Trizol reagent. The percentages of naive CD45RAhigh/CD27high T cells were determined by flow cytometry on a PBMC aliquot from every donor. Reading the germline V gene (reference sequence) gives CDR1 SEHNR and CDR2 FQNEAQ. After removal of 2 bases from V and 3 bases from J, the junction retains 6 bases not matched to a gene. There are 16 amino acids in the CDR3, from cysteine to phenylalanine inclusive. The kept DNA is CDR3 alone, 48 bases in frame from the first base. The method was 5' RACE. Instrument on record: Illumina HiSeq 2500. A second PCR of about 7 to 12 cycles was performed with a sample-barcoded 5' primer and a J-beta primer mix. A template-switch 5' adaptor carrying 12 random nucleotides introduced a unique molecular identifier onto each TCR beta cDNA molecule. At least 2.5 million CDR3-containing paired-end reads were obtained from each sample. First-strand cDNA was synthesized from all RNA with the Mint cDNA synthesis kit, primed by a TRBC-specific oligonucleotide. After uracil-DNA glycosylase treatment, a first 18-cycle PCR used universal primers M1SS and BC2_uni_R on all cDNA. On the authors' methods: For normalization, 1 million high-quality reads, each with a distinct molecular identifier, were randomly selected from each sample. Reads sharing molecular identifiers were discarded rather than binned into consensus sequences. MiTCR, run with a Q25 quality threshold and the strictest error-elimination algorithm, handled CDR3 identification, clonotype clustering and error correction. A nonparametric unseen species model with Euler transformation was used to estimate lower-bound total TCR beta diversity. TCRdb reworked the public reads: Q25 trimming with fastp, MiXCR clone assembly, productive beta chains retained. Under each unique CDR3 protein, matching rows form one entry showing the most common genes and DNA. For this entry, the V and J calls and clone size follow TCRdb and not the study's own pipeline. The sample data list about 720,000 distinct CDR3 sequences, and 22% of these were observed just once. Roughly 22% of the sample goes to the ten largest clones.

The chain uses TRBV7-9 and TRBJ2-3; 9 central bases correspond to TRBD1. The sequenced sample was blood. This receptor was identified in a man in his sixties or seventies in good health. This receptor has the CDR3 CASSLPLTGGTDTQYF. At the DNA level, the sequence is TGTGCCAGCAGCTTACCCTTGACAGGGGGTACAGATACGCAGTATTTT.